One and the same sample provided the 25 T cell receptor beta chains below, sequenced in a study of blood T cells in healthy people across ages. PCR was performed a second time for roughly 7 to 12 cycles using a sample-barcoded 5' primer and a J-beta primer mix. TCRdb redid the calling of the 5' RACE reads with MiXCR, one entry per CDR3 protein. This sample yields some 760,000 distinct CDR3 sequences, of which approximately 25% are seen a single time; under 4.5% belongs to the top ten. The same data also went into a second study, on T cells of mothers and their children.

The sample was blood. The origin of the receptors is a boy aged 10-17 years in good health.

This clonotype was seen more than once but under ten times. V usage is TRBV29-1 and J usage is TRBJ2-7, with 10 bases matching TRBD1. CDR1 SQVTM and CDR2 ANQGSEA come from the germline V gene. The V and J ends lost 4 bases and 9 bases, in that order; junction bases with no gene match: 6. CDR3 length: 12 amino acids. The CDR3 sequence is CSVVRTGGVQYF. CDR3 coding DNA: TGCAGCGTTGTCCGGACAGGGGGTGTGCAGTACTTC.

The rearrangement joins TRBV29-1 to TRBJ2-5; maybe TRBD2 (5 bases). Trimming pared 4 bases from V and 4 bases from J, leaving 22 bases between. CDR1 and CDR2 from the germline V gene are SQVTM and ANQGSEA. CDR3 size: 16 residues. The CDR3 region is CSVGARTGLVGETQYF. The CDR3, as DNA: TGCAGCGTTGGGGCCCGGACGGGGTTAGTCGGAGAGACCCAGTACTTC.

In this sample, this clonotype turned up a few times. The chain uses TRBV7-9 and TRBJ1-2, with 9 bases fitting TRBD1. Germline V gene sequence: CDR1 SEHNR, CDR2 FQNEAQ (reference sequence). This CDR3 has 14 amino acids. V shed 5 bases and J 6 bases; nucleotides not matched to a gene: 7. The CDR3, as DNA: TGTGCCAGCAGCCACAGGGGGCCTGGAGATGGCTACACCTTC. It translates to CASSHRGPGDGYTF.

This clonotype was observed a handful of times. This rearrangement joins TRBV7-2 to TRBJ2-5; 11 bases fit TRBD2. V lost 0 bases and J lost 2; bases outside the gene matches: 8. Germline values: CDR1 SGHTA, CDR2 FQGNSA. The CDR3 contains 18 residues. CDR3 sequence reads: CASSLALSGGAGQETQYF. CDR3 nucleotide sequence: TGTGCCAGCAGCTTAGCGCTTAGCGGGGGGGCGGGTCAAGAGACCCAGTACTTC.

The chain carries TRBV14 and TRBJ2-7, with TRBD1 as a possible D gene (6 bases). Germline values: CDR1 SGHDN, CDR2 FVKESK. The CDR3 totals 14 residues. V lost 2 bases, J lost 7 bases, and 15 bases lay in between. Here the CDR3 reads CASSQSLVRGEQYF. CDR3 nucleotide sequence: TGTGCCAGCAGCCAAAGTCTAGTTAGGGGGGAGCAGTACTTC.

The J gene is TRBJ2-7, the V gene TRBV19; D not certain. Germline values: CDR1 LNHDA, CDR2 SQIVND (reference sequence). V was trimmed by 9 bases and J by 2 bases, leaving 11 bases between them. The CDR3 extends over 12 amino acids. CDR3 DNA: TGTGCCAGCACGAGCAGGACCTACGAGCAGTACTTC. This encodes CASTSRTYEQYF.

The sample holds a few counts of this clonotype. The chain uses TRBV11-2 and TRBJ2-3; 9 nucleotides align to TRBD2. The CDR3 extends over 15 amino acids. Trimming cost V 1 base and J 4 bases; bases outside gene matches: 3. Germline loops: CDR1 SGHAT, CDR2 FQNNGV. The CDR3 DNA reads TGTGCCAGCAGCTTAGGAGCGGGGGGCGCAGATACGCAGTATTTT. It codes for CASSLGAGGADTQYF.

This clonotype turned up a few times. The chain is built from TRBV4-3 and TRBJ2-7; 7 nucleotides agree with TRBD2. There are 16 residues in the CDR3. Germline-derived CDR1 and CDR2 are LGHNA and YSLEER. V shed 0 bases and J 0 bases; nucleotides not matched to a gene: 5. The CDR3: CASSQDVGGVSYEQYF. The CDR3 nucleotides are TGCGCCAGCAGCCAAGATGTGGGGGGGGTCTCCTACGAGCAGTACTTC.

This clonotype was seen more than once but under ten times. The rearrangement joins TRBV27 to TRBJ1-4; D gene unclear. V lost 4 bases and J 10 bases, leaving 7 bases between the germline ends. There are 11 residues in the CDR3. Germline assignment: CDR1 MNHEY and CDR2 SMNVEV (reference sequence). CDR3 amino acids: CASSSLGKLFF. The CDR3 DNA follows: TGTGCCAGCAGTTCTCTAGGAAAACTGTTTTTT.

This chain joins TRBV4-3 and TRBJ2-7; D might be TRBD2 (6 bases). Germline V gives CDR1 LGHNA, CDR2 YSLEER. Trimming shortened V by 1 base and J by 2 bases, and 12 bases separated the two germline ends. This CDR3 is built from 15 residues. The DNA for the CDR3 is TGCGCCAGCAGCCAAGGTGGCGGAGGGCCCTACGAGCAGTACTTC. This encodes CASSQGGGGPYEQYF.

DNA for the CDR3: TGTGCCAGCAGCGCACAGGGACTAGCGGGGGGGAATGAGCAGTTCTTC. It encodes CASSAQGLAGGNEQFF. V is TRBV9 and J is TRBJ2-1, with TRBD2 identical over 16 bases. Germline-derived CDR1 and CDR2 are SGDLS and YYNGEE. The CDR3 consists of 16 residues. J gave up 7 bases and V 3 bases, and 4 bases lay outside the gene matches.

This clonotype was counted only a few times. This rearrangement joins TRBV7-9 to TRBJ2-1; 8 bases align to TRBD1. The CDR3 extends over 14 amino acids. Germline V CDR1 and CDR2: SEHNR, FQNEAQ (reference sequence). Trimming cost V 3 bases and J 6 bases; bases outside gene matches: 4. As DNA, the CDR3 is TGTGCCAGCAGCTTTCCCGGACAGGGCAATGAGCAGTTCTTC. It yields the protein CASSFPGQGNEQFF.

This clonotype was seen a handful of times. The gene calls are TRBV7-9 and TRBJ1-1; D gene unclear. V lost 0 bases and J lost 11, with 13 bases in between. CDR3 length: 13 amino acids. In germline, CDR1 is SEHNR, CDR2 FQNEAQ (reference sequence). CDR3 coding DNA: TGTGCCAGCAGCTTAGCGTTGGCATACGAGGCTTTCTTT. Amino acids: CASSLALAYEAFF.

This clonotype was observed a handful of times. The V gene is TRBV12-3 or TRBV12-4, the J gene TRBJ2-3; maybe TRBD2 (6 bases). The CDR3 totals 15 residues. Trimming removed 3 bases at V and 6 bases at J, with 16 bases between. For the CDR3, the DNA is TGTGCCAGCAGTTTGTCTCGGGGGTGGATTGATACGCAGTATTTT. This codes for CASSLSRGWIDTQYF.

This clonotype was seen only a few times. J is TRBJ2-4 and V is TRBV20-1; 7 nucleotides agree with TRBD1. The germline gives CDR1 DFQATT, CDR2 SNEGSKA (reference sequence). The V segment lost 5 bases and the J segment 1 base; nucleotides outside the gene matches: 17. The CDR3 is made up of 18 amino acids. Here the CDR3 reads CSASPTGILLSAKNIQYF. CDR3 bases: TGCAGTGCTTCACCGACAGGGATACTACTGTCGGCCAAAAACATTCAGTACTTC.

In the case of this clonotype: Given a much more abundant clone one base away, this may be a read error. The chain joins TRBV9 to TRBJ2-7; D might be TRBD1 or TRBD2, each matching 5 bases. The CDR3 spans 14 residues. Trimming stripped 3 bases from V and 0 bases from J, with 10 bases between. CDR1 is SGDLS, CDR2 YYNGEE, per germline. CDR3 DNA: TGTGCCAGCAGCGCAGCAGGGAGCTCCTACGAGCAGTACTTC. Its protein product is CASSAAGSSYEQYF.

This clonotype was counted between two and nine times. The chain uses TRBV30 and TRBJ2-2, with D possibly matching TRBD2 (6 bases). Trimming took 1 base from V and 4 from J, leaving 13 bases between them. The CDR3 is 15 residues long. The germline V gene encodes CDR1 GTSNPN and CDR2 SVGIG (reference sequence). CDR3 DNA: TGTGCCTGGAGTGGGCTAGCCGGGAGCACCGGGGAGCTGTTTTTT. Protein sequence: CAWSGLAGSTGELFF.

This clonotype has more than one count but fewer than ten. The gene calls are TRBV9 and TRBJ2-5, with D possibly matching TRBD2 (6 bases). CDR1 is SGDLS, CDR2 YYNGEE, per germline. Trimming removed 0 bases at V and 5 bases at J, with 11 bases between. This CDR3 has 14 amino acids. For the CDR3, the DNA is TGTGCCAGCAGCGTAGCACCGGGAGCGGAGACCCAGTACTTC. Protein: CASSVAPGAETQYF.

This clonotype showed up just a few times. V is TRBV6-5 and J is TRBJ2-5; 10 positions match TRBD1. Matching the DNA end better, TRBJ2-7 makes the J call doubtful. Germline V gives CDR1 MNHEY, CDR2 SVGAGI. The CDR3 runs to 15 residues. CDR3 bases: TGTGCCAGCAGTTACGAAGGGACAGGGGTGACCGAGCAGTACTTC. This sequence encodes CASSYEGTGVTEQYF.

A few counts support this clonotype. The genes are TRBV18 and TRBJ2-5, with a weak D call TRBD1 (5 bases). V was pared by 1 base and J by 4 bases, with 10 bases between. Germline V lookup: CDR1 KGHSH, CDR2 LQKENI. There are 14 residues in the CDR3. This CDR3 is CASSPRLGLETQYF. The CDR3 DNA reads TGTGCCAGCTCACCACGCCTGGGGCTAGAGACCCAGTACTTC. The full variable domain, with the rest looked up from reference TRBV18 and TRBJ2-5, is NAGVMQNPRHLVRRRGQEARLRCSPMKGHSHVYWYRQLPEEGLKFMVYLQKENIIDESGMPKERFSAEFPKEGPSILRIQQVVRGDSAAYFCASSPRLGLETQYFGPGTRLLVL.

The chain couples TRBV27 to TRBJ1-3, with D maybe TRBD1 (6 bases). Germline V gives CDR1 MNHEY, CDR2 SMNVEV (reference sequence). This CDR3 contains 14 residues. V shed 6 bases and J shed 4 bases, with 13 bases lying between them. The CDR3 DNA sequence: TGTGCCAGCAGGGTGACAGGATTGGGAAACACCATATATTTT. Its protein product is CASRVTGLGNTIYF.

This clonotype showed up just a few times. Since a much larger clone is just one base distant, this may be a read error. The genes are TRBV20-1 and TRBJ1-3; D remains ambiguous. The CDR3 sequence is 14 residues long. The germline CDR1 and CDR2 sequences are DFQATT and SNEGSKA (reference sequence). CDR3 residues: CSARPQSSGNTIHF. The CDR3 nucleotides are TGCAGTGCTAGACCTCAGAGCTCTGGAAACACCATACATTTT.

This clonotype came up a few times. V and J are TRBV12-3 or TRBV12-4 and TRBJ1-5; D ambiguous. This CDR3 has 12 residues. Trimming removed 5 bases at V and 5 bases at J, with 7 bases between. Here the CDR3 reads CASSVLDQPQHF. The CDR3 DNA sequence: TGTGCCAGCAGTGTATTGGATCAGCCCCAGCATTTT.

This clonotype was counted many times. V is TRBV6-1 and J is TRBJ2-1, with 11 positions matching TRBD2. Per germline, CDR1 MNHNS and CDR2 SASEGT. This CDR3 is 15 amino acids long. With V trimmed by 0 bases and J by 6 bases, 1 base remained unmatched. CDR3 DNA: TGTGCCAGCAGTGAAGCTAGCGGGGGGGCCAATGAGCAGTTCTTC. It translates to CASSEASGGANEQFF.

The J gene is TRBJ2-1, the V gene TRBV6-5; 8 bases are shared with TRBD1. Germline V gene data show CDR1 as MNHEY and CDR2 as SVGAGI. The V and J ends lost 6 bases and 10 bases, in that order; junction bases with no gene match: 17. This CDR3 is 16 amino acids long. As DNA, the CDR3 is TGTGCCAGCAGCTCCAGAACAGGGGGTGTCGGTGTCGAGCAGTTCTTC. Translating it yields CASSSRTGGVGVEQFF.